These 20 T cell receptor beta chains originate from one sample sequenced in a study of vaccination effects on CD4 cells after COVID-19. These receptors have no known antigen. TCRdb's copy holds only in-frame clones and misses some; the assay was immunoSEQ multiplex PCR. The sample includes about 58,000 clones, over 60% of them seen just once. Researchers isolated CD4+ T cells once about eleven days of culture had elapsed. The starting material was CD4+ T cells from PBMCs cultured without peptide, obtained before COVID-19 vaccination. The receptor source for this set is a human donor who received a COVID-19 vaccine.

The rearrangement uses TRBV19 and TRBJ1-1; D unclear. The CDR3 is made up of 16 amino acids. Germline lookup yields CDR1 LNHDA and CDR2 SQIVND (reference sequence). V lost 8 bases and J 0 bases, leaving 19 bases between the germline ends. CDR3 sequence: CASQRDGGSMNTEAFF. The CDR3 bases are TGTGCCAGTCAAAGGGATGGTGGGAGCATGAACACTGAAGCTTTCTTT.

The genes are TRBV7-2 and TRBJ2-4; a weak D match, TRBD2 (5 bases). Trimming left V 5 bases short and J 0 bases short, with 17 bases between. Germline V gives CDR1 SGHTA, CDR2 FQGNSA. The length of the CDR3 is 17 residues. The CDR3 bases are TGTGCCAGCAGCCCCCGAAACGGACTGATAGCCAAAAACATTCAGTACTTC. Protein sequence: CASSPRNGLIAKNIQYF.

The V call is TRBV7-9, the J call TRBJ1-5; no clear D gene. V was trimmed by 2 bases and J by 1 base, leaving 3 bases between them. Looked up from germline, CDR1 is SEHNR and CDR2 is FQNEAQ (reference sequence). The CDR3 is 13 amino acids. CDR3 sequence (DNA): TGTGCCAGCAGCTTAAACAGCAATCAGCCCCAGCATTTT. Protein: CASSLNSNQPQHF. The variable domain in full, with the rest retrieved from reference TRBV7-9 and TRBJ1-5, is DTGVSQNPRHKITKRGQNVTFRCDPISEHNRLYWYRQTLGQGPEFLTYFQNEAQLEKSRLLSDRFSAERPKGSFSTLEIQRTEQGDSAMYLCASSLNSNQPQHFGDGTRLSIL.

The chain recombines TRBV29-1 with TRBJ1-2; D remains ambiguous. Germline V CDR1 and CDR2: SQVTM, ANQGSEA. The CDR3 consists of 11 residues. Trimming left V 8 bases short and J 5 bases short, with 12 bases between. The CDR3 nucleotides are TGCAGCTTCGAAAAGGAATATGGCTACACCTTC. It translates to CSFEKEYGYTF. Complete variable domain (other parts from reference TRBV29-1 and TRBJ1-2): SAVISQKPSRDICQRGTSLTIQCQVDSQVTMMFWYRQQPGQSLTLIATANQGSEATYESGFVIDKFPISRPNLTFSTLTVSNMSPEDSSIYLCSFEKEYGYTFGSGTRLTVV.

This clone was seen only once. CDR3 sequence (DNA): TGCAGTGCTAGTCCCTTCGAAGTAGGGGCCAGAGAGACCCAGTACTTC. Its translation is CSASPFEVGARETQYF. This sequence joins TRBV20-1 and TRBJ2-5; D is possibly TRBD1 (5 bases). CDR1 is DFQATT and CDR2 is SNEGSKA in the germline V gene (reference sequence). The CDR3 totals 16 residues. V lost 3 bases, J lost 4 bases, and 21 bases lay in between.

The chain is built from TRBV6-1 and TRBJ1-3; D may be TRBD1 (5 bases). The CDR3 consists of 12 residues. Germline values: CDR1 MNHNS, CDR2 SASEGT. V dropped 2 bases and J dropped 8 bases, with 7 bases sitting between them. As DNA, the CDR3 is TGTGCCAGCAGTGAACAGGGAGACACCATATATTTT. Its protein product is CASSEQGDTIYF.

The chain carries TRBV29-1 and TRBJ1-1; TRBD1 is a possible D gene (5 bases). This CDR3 has 14 residues. Per the germline V gene, CDR1 is SQVTM and CDR2 is ANQGSEA. Trimming took 3 bases from V and 1 from J, leaving 12 bases between them. The CDR3 sequence: CSVDLRGWNTEAFF. The CDR3 DNA reads as TGCAGCGTTGACTTAAGGGGCTGGAACACTGAAGCTTTCTTT. The complete variable domain, with remaining parts taken from reference TRBV29-1 and TRBJ1-1, reads SAVISQKPSRDICQRGTSLTIQCQVDSQVTMMFWYRQQPGQSLTLIATANQGSEATYESGFVIDKFPISRPNLTFSTLTVSNMSPEDSSIYLCSVDLRGWNTEAFFGQGTRLTVV.

V gene TRBV12-5 combines with J gene TRBJ2-5; D might be TRBD2 (6 bases). CDR3 length: 14 amino acids. In germline, CDR1 is LGHNT, CDR2 FRNRAP. V was clipped by 3 bases and J by 4 bases, with 12 bases between them. The CDR3 region has the DNA TGTGCTAGTGGTTTAGGAGGGGCAGGAGAGACCCAGTACTTC. Amino acid sequence: CASGLGGAGETQYF.

This chain connects TRBV19 to TRBJ2-1; perhaps TRBD1 as D (5 bases). The V and J ends lost 5 bases and 4 bases respectively, with 12 bases between them. The CDR3 loop spans 14 amino acids. Per germline, CDR1 LNHDA and CDR2 SQIVND (reference sequence). This CDR3 reads CASSHQGLYNEQFF. CDR3 nucleotide sequence: TGTGCCAGTAGTCACCAGGGTCTGTACAATGAGCAGTTCTTC.

The chain couples TRBV6-4 to TRBJ1-1; possible D gene TRBD1, 6 bases. The CDR3 has 14 amino acids. Germline assignment: CDR1 MRHNA and CDR2 SNTAGT. V was pared by 6 bases and J by 0 bases, with 11 bases between. CDR3 in amino acids: CASRMDSMNTEAFF. Written as DNA, the CDR3 is TGTGCCAGCAGGATGGACAGCATGAACACTGAAGCTTTCTTT.

The V call is TRBV27, the J call TRBJ1-5; 7 nucleotides line up with TRBD1. The CDR3 covers 14 residues. Losses at the gene ends were 2 bases for V and 7 bases for J; bases not matched to a gene: 5. CDR1 is MNHEY and CDR2 is SMNVEV in the germline V gene (reference sequence). DNA of the CDR3: TGTGCCAGCAGTTTAAACAGGGGCGAACAGCCCCAGCATTTT. The encoded protein is CASSLNRGEQPQHF.

A few counts support this clone. V usage is TRBV5-1 and J usage is TRBJ1-5; perhaps TRBD1 as D (5 bases). The CDR3 sequence is 13 residues long. V lost 3 bases and J lost 5, with 9 bases in between. From germline, CDR1 is SGHRS and CDR2 YFSETQ. In DNA form, the CDR3 reads TGCGCCAGCAGCTCGGGGACGGATCAGCCCCAGCATTTT. Amino acid sequence: CASSSGTDQPQHF.

This chain joins TRBV29-1 and TRBJ2-5; the D call may be TRBD1 or TRBD2 (6 bases each). Germline V gives CDR1 SQVTM, CDR2 ANQGSEA. The CDR3 length is 15 residues. The V end was cut by 1 base, the J end by 5 bases, with 17 bases between. The CDR3 coding sequence is TGCAGCGTTGAAGGGGTGGAGGGGGTGATGGAGACCCAGTACTTC. Its protein product is CSVEGVEGVMETQYF. Using reference TRBV29-1 and TRBJ2-5 for the parts outside the CDR3, the full variable domain is SAVISQKPSRDICQRGTSLTIQCQVDSQVTMMFWYRQQPGQSLTLIATANQGSEATYESGFVIDKFPISRPNLTFSTLTVSNMSPEDSSIYLCSVEGVEGVMETQYFGPGTRLLVL.

This sequence joins TRBV5-1 and TRBJ2-2; D may be TRBD1 (6 bases). This CDR3 is built from 15 residues. Trimming took 4 bases from V and 6 from J, leaving 16 bases between them. CDR1 SGHRS and CDR2 YFSETQ come from the germline V gene. The CDR3 DNA follows: TGCGCCAGCAGCCAACAGGGTACTAACCCCGGGGAGCTGTTTTTT. This sequence encodes CASSQQGTNPGELFF.

A single count supports this clone. The chain couples TRBV19 to TRBJ1-3; D gene unclear. Germline V gene sequence: CDR1 LNHDA, CDR2 SQIVND (reference sequence). The CDR3 covers 13 residues. Deletions cut 9 bases from V and 4 bases from J, with 13 bases between. CDR3 residues: CASLRAIGNTIYF. In nucleotides, the CDR3 is TGTGCCAGCTTACGGGCGATCGGAAACACCATATATTTT.

This chain connects TRBV7-2 to TRBJ2-5; the D is unclear. Germline CDR1 reads SGHTA; CDR2 reads FQGNSA. The germline V and J ends were trimmed by 4 bases and 0 bases, with 6 bases remaining between them. The CDR3 loop spans 13 amino acids. The CDR3 nucleotides are TGTGCCAGCAGCTCCCGGGACCAAGAGACCCAGTACTTC. The encoded protein is CASSSRDQETQYF.

The J gene is TRBJ1-4, the V gene TRBV6-6; a possible D gene is TRBD1 (5 bases). Germline CDR1 is MNHNY and CDR2 is SVGAGI (reference sequence). Deletions cut 5 bases from V and 8 bases from J, with 21 bases between. This CDR3 is 16 amino acids long. CDR3 coding DNA: TGTGCCAGCAGTCCTCGGGGCAGCCTCCTTGGGGAAAAACTGTTTTTT. It yields the protein CASSPRGSLLGEKLFF.

The V call is TRBV24-1, the J call TRBJ2-1, with D possibly TRBD1 on 6 matching bases. The ends were cut back, 4 bases at V and 6 bases at J, with 15 bases in the middle. There are 15 residues in the CDR3. Germline CDR1 and CDR2: KGHDR and SFDVKD. CDR3 DNA: TGTGCCACCAGTGAGTCGGACAGTGGGGGCAATGAGCAGTTCTTC. It encodes CATSESDSGGNEQFF.

This clone was counted between two and nine times. J is TRBJ2-5 and V is TRBV24-1, with D possibly matching TRBD2 (5 bases). The CDR3 length is 13 residues. Between the trimmed V and J ends, which lost 5 bases and 4 bases, there was a span of 10 bases. Germline lookup yields CDR1 KGHDR and CDR2 SFDVKD. The CDR3 loop reads CATSGGSRETQYF. The CDR3 DNA follows: TGTGCCACCAGTGGAGGGTCGAGAGAGACCCAGTACTTC.

V usage is TRBV19 and J usage is TRBJ2-1; 13 nucleotides align to TRBD2. The trim removed 6 bases at V and 3 bases at J, leaving 2 bases unmatched. Germline CDR1 reads LNHDA; CDR2 reads SQIVND (reference sequence). The CDR3 has 15 residues. In DNA form, the CDR3 reads TGTGCCAGTAGGACTAGCGGGGGGTACTACAATGAGCAGTTCTTC. This sequence encodes CASRTSGGYYNEQFF.